This is a list of T cell receptor beta chains from one sample in a study. TCRdb reanalysed the 5' RACE reads using MiXCR and keeps one entry per CDR3 protein. The repertoire has about 57,000 distinct CDR3 sequences, 26% of them found once; the top ten carry approximately 2%. Sequenced material: tumor-infiltrating Tregs sorted from the breast tumor. These receptors all stem from a female donor with breast cancer. The CDR3 runs from the conserved cysteine through the conserved F or W. D genes are given only for firm matches.

16,TRBV6-6,TRBJ2-1,TRBD2,CASGLPTSGGANEQFF
14,TRBV5-1,TRBJ1-1,TRBD1,CASSIQGDLTEAFF
16,TRBV4-1,TRBJ2-7,NA,CASSQFPEWGRYEQYF
14,TRBV7-9,TRBJ2-7,NA,CASSLTALSYEQYF
16,TRBV7-9,TRBJ2-1,TRBD2,CASSLSLAGAHNEQFF
16,TRBV24-1,TRBJ2-1,NA,CATSDPSGPSGGEQFF
17,TRBV4-1,TRBJ1-2,NA,CASSQRVWERANYGYTF
15,TRBV7-2,TRBJ2-1,TRBD1,CASSLTGVPWDEQFF
12,TRBV18,TRBJ1-4,NA,CASSPRQGHGVF
14,TRBV5-1,TRBJ2-2,NA,CASSLDYSGGELFF
13,TRBV6-5,TRBJ1-5,TRBD1,CATQGNSNQPQHF
13,TRBV30,TRBJ1-1,NA,CAWSVRRNTEAFF
14,TRBV6-5,TRBJ2-7,NA,CASSYSNPPYEQYF
12,TRBV20-1,TRBJ2-5,TRBD1,CSASRGQETQYF